This entry concerns a single T cell receptor beta chain. Its matching antigen is unknown. The sample carries other DNA sequences with the same CDR3. The data stem from a study of OX40 agonist ivuxolimab in advanced cancers. About the study: Patients received ivuxolimab, an agonistic anti-OX40 (CD134) antibody. General study findings and limits: There were also nonresponders showing low normalized T-cell clonal expansion. Averaged across samples, CD8+ T cells carried more expanded clones than CD4+ did. Dose levels from 0.1 to 3.0 mg/kg saw CD4+ and CD8+ blood T cells expand clonally by week 6.

Deletions cut 0 bases from V and 4 bases from J, with 10 bases between. Germline V gene data show CDR1 as LGHNA and CDR2 as YSLEER. The CDR3 consists of 16 residues. The method was immunoSEQ multiplex PCR; TCRdb's version includes in-frame clones alone and lacks a portion of them. There are approximately 33,000 clones in the sample; roughly nine tenths occur only once, and approximately 40% lies in the top ten. The sequencing used CD4+ or CD8+ T cells sorted from blood, collected in a trial of the OX40 agonist ivuxolimab. The chain combines TRBV4-3 with TRBJ2-6; either TRBD1 or TRBD2 may supply D (6 bases each). This TCR was recovered from an adult with an advanced solid tumor such as melanoma, head and neck, liver or kidney cancer. The DNA for the CDR3 is TGCGCCAGCAGCCAAGAAGGGGGGACCGGGGCCAACGTCCTGACTTTC. Its protein is CASSQEGGTGANVLTF.